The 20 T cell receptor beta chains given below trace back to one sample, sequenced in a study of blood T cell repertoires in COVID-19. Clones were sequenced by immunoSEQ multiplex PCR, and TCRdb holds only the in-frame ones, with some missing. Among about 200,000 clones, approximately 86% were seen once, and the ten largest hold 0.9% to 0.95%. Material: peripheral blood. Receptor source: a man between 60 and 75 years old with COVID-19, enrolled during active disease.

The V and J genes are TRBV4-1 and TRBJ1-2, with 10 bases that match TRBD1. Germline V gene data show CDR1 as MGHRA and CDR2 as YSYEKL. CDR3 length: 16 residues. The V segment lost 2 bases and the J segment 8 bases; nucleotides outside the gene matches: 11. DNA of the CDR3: TGCGCCAGCAGCCAATATCCCGGGACAGGGGAAGGAGGCTACACCTTC. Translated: CASSQYPGTGEGGYTF.

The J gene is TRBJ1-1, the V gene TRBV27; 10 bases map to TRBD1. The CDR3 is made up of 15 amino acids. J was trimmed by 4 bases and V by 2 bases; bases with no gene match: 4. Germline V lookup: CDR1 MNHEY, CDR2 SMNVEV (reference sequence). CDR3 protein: CASSLGTGVFTEAFF. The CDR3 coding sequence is TGTGCCAGCAGTTTAGGGACAGGGGTATTCACTGAAGCTTTCTTT.

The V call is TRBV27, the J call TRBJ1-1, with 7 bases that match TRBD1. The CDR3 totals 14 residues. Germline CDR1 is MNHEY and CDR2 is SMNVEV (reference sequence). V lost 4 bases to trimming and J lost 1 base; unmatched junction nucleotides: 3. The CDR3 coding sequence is TGTGCCAGCAGTTCCGGGACAGCGAACACTGAAGCTTTCTTT. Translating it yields CASSSGTANTEAFF.

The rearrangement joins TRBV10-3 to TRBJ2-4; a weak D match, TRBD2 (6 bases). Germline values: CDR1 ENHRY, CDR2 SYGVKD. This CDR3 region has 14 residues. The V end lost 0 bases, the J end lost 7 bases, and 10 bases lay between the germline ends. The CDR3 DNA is TGTGCCATCAGTGAGTCGGGGGGTTCGAACATTCAGTACTTC. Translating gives CAISESGGSNIQYF.

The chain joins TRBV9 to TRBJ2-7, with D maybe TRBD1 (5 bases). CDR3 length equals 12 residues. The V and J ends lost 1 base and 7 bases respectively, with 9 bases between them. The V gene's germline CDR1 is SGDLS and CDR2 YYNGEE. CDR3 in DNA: TGTGCCAGCAGCGTATCAGGGCGGGAGCAGTACTTC. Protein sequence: CASSVSGREQYF.

CDR3 residues: CAISESTSGRLSEQYF. CDR3 coding DNA: TGTGCCATCAGTGAGTCGACTAGCGGGAGGTTGAGTGAGCAGTACTTC. The V and J genes are TRBV10-3 and TRBJ2-7; 13 bases align to TRBD2. The V segment lost 0 bases and the J segment 7 bases; nucleotides outside the gene matches: 6. In germline, CDR1 is ENHRY, CDR2 SYGVKD. This CDR3 region has 16 residues.

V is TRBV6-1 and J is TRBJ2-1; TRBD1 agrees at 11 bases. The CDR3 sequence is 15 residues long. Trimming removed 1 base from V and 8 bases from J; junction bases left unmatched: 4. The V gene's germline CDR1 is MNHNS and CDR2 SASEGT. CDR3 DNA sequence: TGTGCCAGCAGTGAAGAGGGGACAGGGGGTTATGAGCAGTTCTTC. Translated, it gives CASSEEGTGGYEQFF.

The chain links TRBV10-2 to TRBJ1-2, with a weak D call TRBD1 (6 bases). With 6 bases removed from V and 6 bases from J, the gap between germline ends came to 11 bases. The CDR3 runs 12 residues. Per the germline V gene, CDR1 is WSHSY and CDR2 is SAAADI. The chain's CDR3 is CASRINRDGYTF. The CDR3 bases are TGCGCCAGCAGAATCAACAGGGATGGCTACACCTTC.

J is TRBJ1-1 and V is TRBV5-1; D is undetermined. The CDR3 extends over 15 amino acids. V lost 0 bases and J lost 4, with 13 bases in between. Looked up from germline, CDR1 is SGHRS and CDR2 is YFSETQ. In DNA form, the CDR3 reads TGCGCCAGCAGCTTGGCTGATCGGGAAACCACTGAAGCTTTCTTT. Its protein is CASSLADRETTEAFF.

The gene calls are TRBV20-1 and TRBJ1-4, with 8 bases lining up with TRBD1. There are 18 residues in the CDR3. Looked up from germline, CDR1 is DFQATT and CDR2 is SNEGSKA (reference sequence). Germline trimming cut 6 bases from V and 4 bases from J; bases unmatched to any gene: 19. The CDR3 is CSASKEGTGMANNEKLFF. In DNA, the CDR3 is TGCAGTGCCAGTAAAGAGGGGACAGGCATGGCGAATAATGAAAAACTGTTTTTT.

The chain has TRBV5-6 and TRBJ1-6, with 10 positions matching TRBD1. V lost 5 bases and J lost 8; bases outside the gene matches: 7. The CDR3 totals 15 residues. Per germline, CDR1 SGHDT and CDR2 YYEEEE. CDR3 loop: CASSLDRGLDSPLHF. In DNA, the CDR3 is TGTGCCAGCAGTCTGGACAGGGGGTTAGATTCACCCCTCCACTTT.

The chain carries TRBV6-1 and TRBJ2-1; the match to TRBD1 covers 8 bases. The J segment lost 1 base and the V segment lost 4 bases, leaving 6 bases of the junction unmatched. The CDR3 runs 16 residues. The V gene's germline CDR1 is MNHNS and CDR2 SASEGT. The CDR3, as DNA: TGTGCCAGCAGTGGAAGACAGGGGAGGTCCTACAATGAGCAGTTCTTC. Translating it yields CASSGRQGRSYNEQFF.

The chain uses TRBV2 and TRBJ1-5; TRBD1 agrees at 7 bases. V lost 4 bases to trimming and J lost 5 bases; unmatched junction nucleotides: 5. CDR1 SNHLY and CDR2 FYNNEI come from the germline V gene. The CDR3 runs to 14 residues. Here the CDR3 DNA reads TGTGCCAGCAGTGGGGACAGTGATGATCAGCCCCAGCATTTT. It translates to CASSGDSDDQPQHF.

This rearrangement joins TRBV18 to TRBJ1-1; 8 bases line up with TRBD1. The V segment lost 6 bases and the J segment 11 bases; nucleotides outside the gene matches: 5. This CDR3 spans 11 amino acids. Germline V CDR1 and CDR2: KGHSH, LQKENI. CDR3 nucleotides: TGTGCCAGCTCCCCAGGACAGGGCGCTTTCTTT. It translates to CASSPGQGAFF.

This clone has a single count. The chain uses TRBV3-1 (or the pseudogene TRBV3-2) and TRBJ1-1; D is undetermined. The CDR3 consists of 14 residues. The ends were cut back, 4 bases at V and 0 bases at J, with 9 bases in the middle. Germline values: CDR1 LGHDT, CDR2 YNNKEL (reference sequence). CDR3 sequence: CASSPDTLNTEAFF. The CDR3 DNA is TGTGCCAGCAGCCCCGACACACTGAACACTGAAGCTTTCTTT.

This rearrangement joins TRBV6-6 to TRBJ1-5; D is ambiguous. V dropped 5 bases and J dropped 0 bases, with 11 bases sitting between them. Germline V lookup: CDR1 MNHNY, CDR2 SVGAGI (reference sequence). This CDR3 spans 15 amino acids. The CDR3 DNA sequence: TGTGCCAGCAGTGCCGGGGTTGATAGCAATCAGCCCCAGCATTTT. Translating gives CASSAGVDSNQPQHF.

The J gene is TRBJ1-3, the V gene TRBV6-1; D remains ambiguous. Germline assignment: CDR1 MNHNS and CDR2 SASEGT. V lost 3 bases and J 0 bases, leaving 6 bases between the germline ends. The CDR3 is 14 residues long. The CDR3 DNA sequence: TGTGCCAGCAGTGATGCAGGCTCTGGAAACACCATATATTTT. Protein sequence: CASSDAGSGNTIYF.

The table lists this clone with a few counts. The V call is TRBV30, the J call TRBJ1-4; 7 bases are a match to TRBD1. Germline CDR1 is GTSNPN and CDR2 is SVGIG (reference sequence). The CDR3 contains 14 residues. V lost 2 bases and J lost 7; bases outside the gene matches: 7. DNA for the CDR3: TGTGCCTGGAGTATAGGGGGCGGTCGTGAAAAACTGTTTTTT. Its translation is CAWSIGGGREKLFF.

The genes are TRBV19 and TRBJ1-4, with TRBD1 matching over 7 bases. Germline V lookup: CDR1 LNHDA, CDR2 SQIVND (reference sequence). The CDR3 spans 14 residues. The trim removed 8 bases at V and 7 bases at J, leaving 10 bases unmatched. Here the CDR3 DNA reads TGTGCCAGTTGGCCGGGACAGCGTGGTGAAAAACTGTTTTTT. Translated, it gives CASWPGQRGEKLFF.

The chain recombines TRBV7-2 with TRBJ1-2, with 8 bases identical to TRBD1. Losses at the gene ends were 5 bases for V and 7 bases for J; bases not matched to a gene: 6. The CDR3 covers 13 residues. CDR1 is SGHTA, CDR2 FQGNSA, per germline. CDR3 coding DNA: TGTGCCAGCAGCCAGACAGGGGCGGGTGGCTACACCTTC. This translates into CASSQTGAGGYTF.